These 3 T cell receptor beta chains were all obtained from the same sample, sequenced in a study of T cell repertoires in cytomegalovirus infection. Each CDR3 protein is one row after TCRdb ran MiXCR on the reads. The sample yields about 460,000 distinct CDR3 sequences, roughly 12% seen once. Sequencing was carried out using PBMCs. Source of these receptors: a human donor in good health (CMV status not recorded). Some clones in this sample may be carry-over from other donors' samples.

The CDR3 nucleotides are TGTGCCAGTACCTCCAAGCGGGGTGCCTCTGGGGCCAACGTCCTGACTTTC. It codes for CASTSKRGASGANVLTF. V and J are TRBV19 and TRBJ2-6; TRBD2 matches 7 bases. The CDR3 is 17 residues long. Germline V gives CDR1 LNHDA, CDR2 SQIVND (reference sequence). V gave up 7 bases and J gave up 0 bases; unmatched junction bases: 9. Full variable domain (missing parts from reference TRBV19 and TRBJ2-6): DGGITQSPKYLFRKEGQNVTLSCEQNLNHDAMYWYRQDPGQGLRLIYYSQIVNDFQKGDIAEGYSVSREKKESFPLTVTSAQKNPTAFYLCASTSKRGASGANVLTFGAGSRLTVL.

This clonotype has only a few counts. The CDR3 DNA sequence: TGTGCCATCAGTGAGGTGGCAGGGCCAGAGACCCAGTACTTC. This gives the protein CAISEVAGPETQYF. This chain links TRBV10-3 with TRBJ2-5; tentatively, D is TRBD1 (5 bases). Germline V gives CDR1 ENHRY, CDR2 SYGVKD. This CDR3 region has 14 residues. V shed 2 bases and J shed 4 bases, with 11 bases lying between them.

The chain has TRBV28 and TRBJ2-3; D unclear. This CDR3 has 15 residues. V was cut by 1 base and J by 5 bases, with 13 bases left in between. CDR1 is MDHEN and CDR2 is SYDVKM in the germline V gene. CDR3 loop: CASSLSSVRGDTQYF. The CDR3 bases are TGTGCCAGCAGTTTATCCTCCGTCCGAGGAGATACGCAGTATTTT. The complete variable domain, with remaining parts taken from reference TRBV28 and TRBJ2-3, reads DVKVTQSSRYLVKRTGEKVFLECVQDMDHENMFWYRQDPGLGLRLIYFSYDVKMKEKGDIPEGYSVSREKKERFSLILESASTNQTSMYLCASSLSSVRGDTQYFGPGTRLTVL.